The 28 T cell receptor beta chains listed next were all sequenced from one sample in a study of identical twins. TCRdb fed the 5' RACE reads into MiXCR, producing one record per CDR3 protein. The sample contains about 190,000 distinct CDR3 sequences, around a sixth of which appear only once. The data also belong to a second study, concerning T cells expressing NK-cell markers.

Source material: CD8+ T cells sorted from blood. The receptors were sampled from a woman aged 18-29 years in good health.

This clonotype showed up just a few times. The chain uses TRBV7-2 and TRBJ2-3; no firm D call. The V and J ends lost 5 bases and 12 bases respectively, with 15 bases between them. In germline, CDR1 is SGHTA, CDR2 FQGNSA. This CDR3 is 12 amino acids long. The chain's CDR3 is CASSGMGHYQYF. The DNA for the CDR3 is TGTGCCAGCAGCGGAATGGGTCATTATCAGTATTTT.

V is TRBV7-2 and J is TRBJ2-3; D may be TRBD1 or TRBD2 (5 bases each). Trimming removed 3 bases from V and 0 bases from J, with 13 bases in between. The CDR3 covers 16 residues. The germline V gene encodes CDR1 SGHTA and CDR2 FQGNSA. The CDR3 reads CASSFRSGGSTDTQYF. CDR3 in DNA: TGTGCCAGCAGCTTTCGGTCTGGGGGTAGCACAGATACGCAGTATTTT.

The gene calls are TRBV28 and TRBJ2-5, with D maybe TRBD2 (5 bases). The length of the CDR3 is 15 residues. Trimming stripped 6 bases from V and 7 bases from J, with 21 bases between. Germline assignment: CDR1 MDHEN and CDR2 SYDVKM. The CDR3 spells CASRIASGFRGTQYF. The CDR3 DNA reads TGTGCCAGCAGGATCGCTAGTGGGTTCCGGGGGACCCAGTACTTC. The whole variable domain, filled in from reference TRBV28 and TRBJ2-5, reads DVKVTQSSRYLVKRTGEKVFLECVQDMDHENMFWYRQDPGLGLRLIYFSYDVKMKEKGDIPEGYSVSREKKERFSLILESASTNQTSMYLCASRIASGFRGTQYFGPGTRLLVL.

The genes are TRBV19 and TRBJ1-5, with 8 positions matching TRBD1. V lost 10 bases to trimming and J lost 4 bases; unmatched junction nucleotides: 3. CDR3 size: 12 residues. Germline V gene sequence: CDR1 LNHDA, CDR2 SQIVND (reference sequence). In nucleotides, the CDR3 is TGTGCCACAGGGACAGGTAATCAGCCCCAGCATTTT. This encodes CATGTGNQPQHF. Based on the CDR3 plus reference TRBV19 and TRBJ1-5, the full variable domain is DGGITQSPKYLFRKEGQNVTLSCEQNLNHDAMYWYRQDPGQGLRLIYYSQIVNDFQKGDIAEGYSVSREKKESFPLTVTSAQKNPTAFYLCATGTGNQPQHFGDGTRLSIL.

This clonotype came up a few times. The chain is built from TRBV5-1 and TRBJ2-3; tentative D call: TRBD2 (6 bases). The CDR3 is made up of 15 amino acids. The germline gives CDR1 SGHRS, CDR2 YFSETQ. Trimming left V 4 bases short and J 0 bases short, with 12 bases between. CDR3 nucleotide sequence: TGCGCCAGCAGCCTCCTCGGGACTAGCACAGATACGCAGTATTTT. Translating it yields CASSLLGTSTDTQYF.

This rearrangement joins TRBV5-1 to TRBJ2-1; D is perhaps TRBD1 or TRBD2 (5 bases each). V lost 1 base to trimming and J lost 1 base, with 15 bases between them. Per germline, CDR1 SGHRS and CDR2 YFSETQ. CDR3 length equals 17 residues. The CDR3 spells CASSLSRVRRSYNEQFF. CDR3 coding DNA: TGCGCCAGCAGCTTGTCCAGGGTCAGGAGGTCCTACAATGAGCAGTTCTTC.

The chain joins TRBV29-1 to TRBJ2-3; no clear D gene. CDR1 is SQVTM and CDR2 is ANQGSEA in the germline V gene. V lost 2 bases, J lost 4 bases, and 19 bases lay in between. This CDR3 is built from 16 residues. CDR3 loop: CSVEREGIHLPDTQYF. As DNA, the CDR3 is TGCAGCGTTGAAAGGGAAGGGATCCATCTTCCAGATACGCAGTATTTT.

CDR3 DNA: TGTGCCAGCAGCTCAGCGGCGGTCGCAGATACGCAGTATTTT. Translation gives CASSSAAVADTQYF. This rearrangement joins TRBV11-3 to TRBJ2-3; a weak D match, TRBD2 (5 bases). V was trimmed by 4 bases and J by 4 bases, leaving 12 bases between them. CDR1 is SGHNT and CDR2 is YENEEA in the germline V gene. The CDR3 extends over 14 amino acids.

The chain employs TRBV9 and TRBJ1-1; no reliable D call. Germline V CDR1 and CDR2: SGDLS, YYNGEE. The CDR3 contains 11 residues. V shed 0 bases and J shed 7 bases, with 4 bases lying between them. In DNA form, the CDR3 reads TGTGCCAGCAGCGTAGATGGTGAAGCTTTCTTT. Its translation: CASSVDGEAFF.

This clonotype was counted between two and nine times. The chain has TRBV11-3 and TRBJ2-5; possible D gene TRBD2, 7 bases. From germline, CDR1 is SGHNT and CDR2 YENEEA. The length of the CDR3 is 13 residues. V lost 9 bases and J 1 base, leaving 12 bases between the germline ends. CDR3 in DNA: TGTGCCAGTTTGCGGGGGCCCCAAGAGACCCAGTACTTC. Translated, it gives CASLRGPQETQYF. Full variable domain (remainder filled in from reference TRBV11-3 and TRBJ2-5): EAGVVQSPRYKIIEKKQPVAFWCNPISGHNTLYWYLQNLGQGPELLIRYENEEAVDDSQLPKDRFSAERLKGVDSTLKIQPAELGDSAVYLCASLRGPQETQYFGPGTRLLVL.

J is TRBJ2-3 and V is TRBV27, with 10 bases aligning to TRBD2. After removal of 7 bases from V and 1 base from J, the junction contained 5 bases not matched to a gene. CDR3 size: 15 residues. Germline assignment: CDR1 MNHEY and CDR2 SMNVEV (reference sequence). The CDR3 DNA sequence: TGTGCCAGCAACGTACTAGCGGGGCGCACAGATACGCAGTATTTT. Its translation: CASNVLAGRTDTQYF.

CDR3 DNA: TGTGCCAGCAGTTTATACCCCACAGGGATAGGGGCCAACGTCCTGACTTTC. Protein sequence: CASSLYPTGIGANVLTF. This rearrangement joins TRBV27 to TRBJ2-6; D might be TRBD1 (6 bases). Germline CDR1 MNHEY, CDR2 SMNVEV (reference sequence). The ends were cut back, 1 base at V and 4 bases at J, with 14 bases in the middle. This CDR3 is 17 amino acids long.

This sequence joins TRBV9 and TRBJ2-1; D gene uncertain. V was trimmed by 4 bases and J by 6 bases, leaving 8 bases between them. The CDR3 has 12 amino acids. CDR1 and CDR2 (germline): SGDLS, YYNGEE. The CDR3 DNA reads as TGTGCCAGCAGCCACCCCTCCAATGAGCAGTTCTTC. Translating gives CASSHPSNEQFF. Full variable domain (remainder filled in from reference TRBV9 and TRBJ2-1): DSGVTQTPKHLITATGQRVTLRCSPRSGDLSVYWYQQSLDQGLQFLIQYYNGEERAKGNILERFSAQQFPDLHSELNLSSLELGDSALYFCASSHPSNEQFFGPGTRLTVL.

The V gene is TRBV12-5, the J gene TRBJ2-7; 10 nucleotides match TRBD2. J lost 3 bases, V lost 6 bases, and 11 bases had no gene match. The germline V gene encodes CDR1 LGHNT and CDR2 FRNRAP. The CDR3 runs to 16 residues. CDR3 sequence (DNA): TGTGCTAGTGGCTCTAGCGGGAGAGCCCCATTCTACGAGCAGTACTTC. This encodes CASGSSGRAPFYEQYF.

In this sample, this clonotype turned up a few times. The chain uses TRBV5-1 and TRBJ2-3; D may correspond to TRBD1 or TRBD2 (5 bases each). The CDR3 contains 15 residues. Germline lookup yields CDR1 SGHRS and CDR2 YFSETQ. V lost 4 bases, J lost 2 bases, and 14 bases lay in between. The DNA for the CDR3 is TGCGCCAGCAGCCCGGGGCGGGTCAACACAGATACGCAGTATTTT. This encodes CASSPGRVNTDTQYF.

This clonotype was counted only a few times. J is TRBJ2-7 and V is TRBV9, with D unclear. CDR3 length: 14 residues. Germline CDR1 SGDLS, CDR2 YYNGEE. Trimming took 0 bases from V and 3 from J, leaving 10 bases between them. The CDR3, as DNA: TGTGCCAGCAGCGTAGCTGGGTCGAACTACGAGCAGTACTTC. It yields the protein CASSVAGSNYEQYF.

This chain links TRBV6-1 with TRBJ2-1; TRBD2 aligns across 9 bases. V lost 2 bases and J lost 6; bases outside the gene matches: 5. Germline CDR1 and CDR2: MNHNS and SASEGT. CDR3 length: 15 residues. In DNA form, the CDR3 reads TGTGCCAGCAGTGAATGGGGCGGGGGGGCCAATGAGCAGTTCTTC. Protein product: CASSEWGGGANEQFF.

This clonotype was seen a few times. The rearrangement uses TRBV9 and TRBJ1-1; D remains unclear. This CDR3 is 14 amino acids long. V lost 4 bases, J lost 2 bases, and 12 bases lay in between. Germline V gene lookup returns CDR1 SGDLS and CDR2 YYNGEE. CDR3 region: CASSFGSTNTEAFF. CDR3 nucleotides: TGTGCCAGCAGCTTCGGGTCGACAAACACTGAAGCTTTCTTT.

This clonotype was counted ten times or more. The rearrangement joins TRBV29-1 to TRBJ2-1, with a possible D match to TRBD2 (6 bases). The CDR3 length is 14 residues. Germline loops: CDR1 SQVTM, CDR2 ANQGSEA. V shed 3 bases and J shed 1 base, with 10 bases lying between them. The CDR3 bases are TGCAGCGTTGATACGGGGAGGTCCTACAATGAGCAGTTCTTC. Encoded protein: CSVDTGRSYNEQFF.

V usage is TRBV5-5 and J usage is TRBJ2-7; tentatively, D is TRBD1 or TRBD2 (5 bases each). Germline V gene data show CDR1 as SGHKS and CDR2 as YYEKEE (reference sequence). Deletions cut 4 bases from V and 0 bases from J, with 11 bases between. This CDR3 contains 14 residues. In DNA, the CDR3 is TGTGCCAGCAGCCCTTCTGGGGGCTCCTACGAGCAGTACTTC. Translation gives CASSPSGGSYEQYF.

This clonotype has a count of ten or more. This sequence joins TRBV7-2 and TRBJ1-6, with D possibly TRBD1 on 5 matching bases. V gave up 0 bases and J gave up 0 bases, with 9 bases separating them. Germline lookup yields CDR1 SGHTA and CDR2 FQGNSA. This CDR3 is 17 amino acids long. The CDR3, as DNA: TGTGCCAGCAGCTTAGCGCGGGGGAGCTCCTATAATTCACCCCTCCACTTT. Its protein is CASSLARGSSYNSPLHF.

The rearrangement uses TRBV5-1 and TRBJ2-3, with D perhaps TRBD2 (6 bases). Germline values: CDR1 SGHRS, CDR2 YFSETQ. V was pared by 1 base and J by 2 bases, with 20 bases between. The CDR3 consists of 18 residues. Here the CDR3 DNA reads TGCGCCAGCAGCTTGAGACGGGAGCAACGAGATTCCACAGATACGCAGTATTTT. It codes for CASSLRREQRDSTDTQYF. The whole variable domain, remainder taken from reference TRBV5-1 and TRBJ2-3, is KAGVTQTPRYLIKTRGQQVTLSCSPISGHRSVSWYQQTPGQGLQFLFEYFSETQRNKGNFPGRFSGRQFSNSRSEMNVSTLELGDSALYLCASSLRREQRDSTDTQYFGPGTRLTVL.

This chain connects TRBV12-3 or TRBV12-4 to TRBJ1-2, with D unclear. V was clipped by 6 bases and J by 8 bases, with 16 bases between them. There are 13 residues in the CDR3. CDR3 coding DNA: TGTGCCAGCAGCCCGGGGTCCCGAGTGGGCTACACCTTC. It specifies CASSPGSRVGYTF.

This clonotype came up many times. The chain couples TRBV9 to TRBJ2-5; TRBD2 aligns across 11 bases. The CDR3 runs to 15 residues. J was trimmed by 5 bases and V by 2 bases; bases with no gene match: 5. Germline V gene lookup returns CDR1 SGDLS and CDR2 YYNGEE. CDR3 amino acids: CASSVSGGAYETQYF. In DNA, the CDR3 is TGTGCCAGCAGCGTTAGCGGGGGGGCCTATGAGACCCAGTACTTC.

The chain is built from TRBV4-1 and TRBJ2-7; tentatively, D is TRBD1 or TRBD2 (5 bases each). The CDR3 has 15 residues. V lost 4 bases and J lost 4, with 17 bases in between. Germline CDR1 and CDR2: MGHRA and YSYEKL. The CDR3 coding sequence is TGCGCCAGCAGCCCGAAGGGGACCGCAGCTTACGAGCAGTACTTC. Its protein product is CASSPKGTAAYEQYF.

This clonotype has just one count. V gene TRBV5-6 combines with J gene TRBJ2-3; 8 bases map to TRBD1. The CDR3 is 14 residues long. Germline V gene lookup returns CDR1 SGHDT and CDR2 YYEEEE. The junction had 1 base not matched to a gene; V was cut back by 3 bases and J by 1 base. In DNA form, the CDR3 reads TGTGCCAGCAGCTGGGGACAGGGCACAGATACGCAGTATTTT. Amino acid sequence: CASSWGQGTDTQYF. Supplemented by reference TRBV5-6 and TRBJ2-3, the full variable domain reads DAGVTQSPTHLIKTRGQQVTLRCSPKSGHDTVSWYQQALGQGPQFIFQYYEEEERQRGNFPDRFSGHQFPNYSSELNVNALLLGDSALYLCASSWGQGTDTQYFGPGTRLTVL.

This clonotype was counted ten times or more. In DNA form, the CDR3 reads TGCGCCAGCAGCTCCTCTAGCAGGGATTACAATGAGCAGTTCTTC. This sequence encodes CASSSSSRDYNEQFF. This rearrangement joins TRBV5-1 to TRBJ2-1; D is possibly TRBD1 or TRBD2 (5 bases each). V was pared by 3 bases and J by 4 bases, with 14 bases between. This CDR3 is 15 amino acids long. Germline V gene data show CDR1 as SGHRS and CDR2 as YFSETQ.

This clonotype was seen a few times. The rearrangement uses TRBV4-2 and TRBJ2-1; no clear D gene. Per germline, CDR1 LGHNA and CDR2 YNFKEQ. Trimming took 1 base from V and 9 from J, leaving 13 bases between them. This CDR3 has 14 amino acids. The CDR3 reads CASSQGATLGEQFF. The CDR3 bases are TGTGCCAGCAGCCAAGGGGCTACCCTCGGTGAGCAGTTCTTC.